The 26 T cell receptor beta chains below come from one sample, sequenced in a study of cytomegalovirus exposure and HLA in healthy donors. It was with 60 Vbeta and 13 Jbeta primers that the PCR ran. Assay: immunoSEQ multiplex PCR; the TCRdb copy retains only in-frame clones and omits some. The sample yields tens of thousands of clones, of which the top ten take up 15%. The sequenced sample consisted of PBMCs. Receptors were obtained from a boy aged 5-17 years in good health and CMV-seronegative.

The chain combines TRBV5-4 with TRBJ2-1; tentatively, D is TRBD1 (6 bases). The V gene's germline CDR1 is SGHNT and CDR2 YYREEE (reference sequence). Between the trimmed V and J ends, which lost 6 bases and 4 bases, there was a span of 17 bases. The CDR3 is 15 amino acids. CDR3 coding DNA: TGTGCCAGCACCATGGCACAGGGAACTTACAATGAGCAGTTCTTC. Its translation is CASTMAQGTYNEQFF.

The CDR3: CASSNNQTSGDDTQYF. The CDR3 coding sequence is TGTGCCAGCAGCAACAACCAGACTAGCGGGGACGATACGCAGTATTTT. The chain uses TRBV7-6 and TRBJ2-3; TRBD2 aligns across 11 bases. Unmatched junction bases numbered 10, after V lost 5 bases and J lost 6 bases. The CDR3 covers 16 residues. The V gene's germline CDR1 is SGHVS and CDR2 FNYEAQ. The full variable domain, rest sourced from reference TRBV7-6 and TRBJ2-3, is GAGVSQSPRYKVTKRGQDVALRCDPISGHVSLYWYRQALGQGPEFLTYFNYEAQQDKSGLPNDRFSAERPEGSISTLTIQRTEQRDSAMYRCASSNNQTSGDDTQYFGPGTRLTVL.

J is TRBJ2-5 and V is TRBV5-4; 8 positions agree with TRBD2. The J call may be in error: the DNA end matches TRBJ2-7 better. This CDR3 is 17 amino acids long. Germline CDR1 SGHNT, CDR2 YYREEE (reference sequence). The CDR3, as DNA: TGTGCCAGCAGCTCTGGAAGGGTTAGCGGGAAAAAGGACGAGCAGTACTTC. Its protein product is CASSSGRVSGKKDEQYF.

The V and J genes are TRBV29-1 and TRBJ2-3; D is perhaps TRBD1 (7 bases). Trimming took off 8 bases at V and 6 bases at J, with 15 bases between the two ends. Per the germline V gene, CDR1 is SQVTM and CDR2 is ANQGSEA. The CDR3 totals 12 residues. The DNA for the CDR3 is TGCAGCCCGATCAGGGGGGCGGATACGCAGTATTTT. Its protein is CSPIRGADTQYF.

The J gene is TRBJ2-7, the V gene TRBV19; weak D call: TRBD1 (6 bases). The CDR3 consists of 13 residues. CDR1 is LNHDA and CDR2 is SQIVND in the germline V gene (reference sequence). Trimming took off 4 bases at V and 1 base at J, with 8 bases between the two ends. The CDR3: CASSRQESYEQYF. The CDR3 region has the DNA TGTGCCAGTAGTAGACAGGAATCCTACGAGCAGTACTTC.

The chain recombines TRBV5-1 with TRBJ2-2, with D maybe TRBD1 (7 bases). V gave up 1 base and J gave up 6 bases, with 13 bases separating them. The CDR3 loop spans 15 amino acids. Germline V gene lookup returns CDR1 SGHRS and CDR2 YFSETQ. The CDR3 region has the DNA TGCGCCAGCAGCTTGCCCCAGGGGGGTGCCGGGGAGCTGTTTTTT. Protein sequence: CASSLPQGGAGELFF.

V is TRBV7-9 and J is TRBJ2-1; 11 nucleotides line up with TRBD2. Germline loops: CDR1 SEHNR, CDR2 FQNEAQ (reference sequence). The ends lost 1 base at V and 7 bases at J; junction bases unmatched: 3. This CDR3 region has 15 residues. CDR3 DNA sequence: TGTGCCAGCAGCTTAGAACTAGCGGGGGTTAATGAGCAGTTCTTC. It specifies CASSLELAGVNEQFF.

The V and J genes are TRBV6-5 and TRBJ1-1; D unclear. Germline values: CDR1 MNHEY, CDR2 SVGAGI. The CDR3 covers 13 residues. V lost 9 bases and J lost 1, with 12 bases in between. The CDR3 nucleotides are TGTGCCAGTCTAACTTACGGGAACACTGAAGCTTTCTTT. Its protein is CASLTYGNTEAFF.

This sequence joins TRBV19 and TRBJ2-2, with 10 bases lining up with TRBD2. The CDR3 extends over 16 amino acids. Germline V gene sequence: CDR1 LNHDA, CDR2 SQIVND (reference sequence). After removal of 5 bases from V and 2 bases from J, the junction contained 5 bases not matched to a gene. In DNA form, the CDR3 reads TGTGCCAGTAGTTTACTAGCGGGGCCAAACACCGGGGAGCTGTTTTTT. It yields the protein CASSLLAGPNTGELFF.

This chain links TRBV5-1 with TRBJ2-7, with no clear D. The CDR3 runs 13 residues. Trimming cost V 0 bases and J 1 base, with 5 bases left between them. CDR1 SGHRS and CDR2 YFSETQ come from the germline V gene. The CDR3 DNA follows: TGCGCCAGCAGCTTGGAACAGTCCTACGAGCAGTACTTC. This sequence encodes CASSLEQSYEQYF.

The chain is built from TRBV10-3 and TRBJ2-7, with 7 nucleotides matching TRBD1. The CDR3 sequence is 17 residues long. Losses at the gene ends were 2 bases for V and 1 base for J; bases not matched to a gene: 11. The germline CDR1 and CDR2 sequences are ENHRY and SYGVKD. CDR3 amino acids: CAISEPLRQGISYEQYF. The CDR3 nucleotides are TGTGCCATCAGTGAGCCACTTCGACAGGGTATTTCCTACGAGCAGTACTTC.

V is TRBV10-2 and J is TRBJ2-2, with a tentative D call TRBD2 (6 bases). V gave up 0 bases and J gave up 8 bases, with 10 bases separating them. The CDR3 spans 14 residues. Germline CDR1 WSHSY, CDR2 SAAADI. The CDR3 reads CASSESGGGGELFF. CDR3 DNA: TGCGCCAGCAGTGAGTCTGGGGGAGGAGGGGAGCTGTTTTTT.

This rearrangement joins TRBV15 to TRBJ1-5; TRBD1 matches 9 bases. Germline V gives CDR1 LNHNV, CDR2 YYDKDF (reference sequence). The J segment lost 7 bases and the V segment lost 3 bases, leaving 7 bases of the junction unmatched. The CDR3 length is 15 residues. The CDR3 protein is CATSSLTGGRQPQHF. The CDR3 bases are TGTGCCACCAGCAGTTTAACAGGGGGCCGGCAGCCCCAGCATTTT. Combining the CDR3 with reference TRBV15 and TRBJ1-5 gives the whole variable domain DAMVIQNPRYQVTQFGKPVTLSCSQTLNHNVMYWYQQKSSQAPKLLFHYYDKDFNNEADTPDNFQSRRPNTSFCFLDIRSPGLGDTAMYLCATSSLTGGRQPQHFGDGTRLSIL.

The V call is TRBV11-1, the J call TRBJ2-1; 8 bases line up with TRBD1. This CDR3 contains 16 residues. Germline V gene lookup returns CDR1 SGHAT and CDR2 FQDESV (reference sequence). The V and J ends lost 4 bases and 3 bases, in that order; junction bases with no gene match: 8. The CDR3 DNA follows: TGTGCCAGCAGCTCGAGGACAGGGCGACTCTACAATGAGCAGTTCTTC. It encodes CASSSRTGRLYNEQFF.

The CDR3 DNA reads as TGTGCCAGCAGCTCTGGGGCAGCTTTGAACACTGAAGCTTTCTTT. It is translated as CASSSGAALNTEAFF. The chain couples TRBV7-2 to TRBJ1-1; D may be TRBD1 (5 bases). The V end was cut by 4 bases, the J end by 0 bases, with 12 bases between. This CDR3 contains 15 residues. Germline CDR1 and CDR2: SGHTA and FQGNSA.

This chain joins TRBV7-9 and TRBJ2-7; TRBD1 matches at 8 bases. This CDR3 region has 15 residues. CDR1 SEHNR and CDR2 FQNEAQ come from the germline V gene (reference sequence). Trimming cost V 5 bases and J 0 bases; bases outside gene matches: 6. For the CDR3, the DNA is TGTGCCAGCAGCCTACAGGGGGTTAGCTCCTACGAGCAGTACTTC. It is translated as CASSLQGVSSYEQYF.

The genes are TRBV9 and TRBJ1-4, with TRBD1 identical over 10 bases. V lost 4 bases and J lost 5; bases outside the gene matches: 5. Germline lookup yields CDR1 SGDLS and CDR2 YYNGEE. This CDR3 is built from 15 residues. The CDR3 reads CASSFSGQGNEKLFF. CDR3 nucleotides: TGTGCCAGCAGCTTCTCGGGACAGGGGAATGAAAAACTGTTTTTT.

The genes are TRBV6-5 and TRBJ1-2; D is unresolved. The CDR3 sequence is 12 residues long. V lost 3 bases and J lost 8, with 10 bases in between. Germline-derived CDR1 and CDR2 are MNHEY and SVGAGI. CDR3 in DNA: TGTGCCAGCAGTTATGGGAGATACGGCTACACCTTC. Its translation is CASSYGRYGYTF.

The chain has TRBV7-2 and TRBJ1-1; TRBD1 matches 9 bases. The trim removed 4 bases at V and 12 bases at J, leaving 6 bases unmatched. CDR1 and CDR2 (germline): SGHTA, FQGNSA. The CDR3 is 12 amino acids. The CDR3 is CASSSGQGSTFF. CDR3 bases: TGTGCCAGCAGCTCGGGACAGGGTTCAACTTTCTTT.

The gene calls are TRBV7-9 and TRBJ2-7, with TRBD2 identical over 12 bases. Trimming cost V 5 bases and J 7 bases; bases outside gene matches: 9. Germline V gene sequence: CDR1 SEHNR, CDR2 FQNEAQ (reference sequence). CDR3 length: 15 amino acids. CDR3 sequence: CASSPFTSGRSEQYF. The CDR3 bases are TGTGCCAGCAGCCCCTTCACTAGCGGGAGGTCTGAGCAGTACTTC.

J is TRBJ1-1 and V is TRBV7-2, with 10 bases that match TRBD1. V shed 5 bases, J shed 1 base, and the junction held 7 bases outside the gene matches. The CDR3 contains 16 residues. Germline CDR1 and CDR2: SGHTA and FQGNSA. DNA of the CDR3: TGTGCCAGCAGCCCGAGACAGGGGGCAGGGAACACTGAAGCTTTCTTT. Its translation: CASSPRQGAGNTEAFF.

The chain has TRBV4-1 and TRBJ2-1; the D is unclear. Germline CDR1 MGHRA, CDR2 YSYEKL. The ends were cut back, 0 bases at V and 6 bases at J, with 12 bases in the middle. CDR3 size: 15 residues. In nucleotides, the CDR3 is TGCGCCAGCAGCCAAGAAGAACTCTTGGTCAATGAGCAGTTCTTC. This encodes CASSQEELLVNEQFF.

This sequence joins TRBV7-2 and TRBJ1-2; 8 bases are a match to TRBD1. Trimming removed 4 bases from V and 6 bases from J; junction bases left unmatched: 7. The CDR3 loop spans 14 amino acids. Germline CDR1 SGHTA, CDR2 FQGNSA. The CDR3 DNA follows: TGTGCCAGCAGCTCCGGACAGGGCGTCCATGGCTACACCTTC. Translated: CASSSGQGVHGYTF.

The chain couples TRBV6-1 to TRBJ2-7, with D tentatively TRBD2 (6 bases). Trimming cost V 1 base and J 2 bases, with 12 bases left between them. The CDR3 is 15 amino acids. CDR1 MNHNS and CDR2 SASEGT come from the germline V gene. The CDR3 loop is CASSEEGLPTYEQYF. CDR3 sequence (DNA): TGTGCCAGCAGTGAAGAAGGACTACCCACCTACGAGCAGTACTTC.

V usage is TRBV15 and J usage is TRBJ2-1; 13 bases line up with TRBD2. Germline V lookup: CDR1 LNHNV, CDR2 YYDKDF (reference sequence). This CDR3 is built from 18 residues. Trimming took 5 bases from V and 5 from J; bases not matched to a gene: 12. The CDR3 region is CATSPDRTSGSIDNEQFF. The CDR3 region has the DNA TGTGCCACCAGCCCAGACCGGACTAGCGGGAGCATCGACAATGAGCAGTTCTTC.

The chain is built from TRBV6-5 and TRBJ1-2; D gene ambiguous. This CDR3 spans 13 amino acids. The germline gives CDR1 MNHEY, CDR2 SVGAGI. V shed 0 bases and J shed 5 bases, with 7 bases lying between them. CDR3 DNA sequence: TGTGCCAGCAGTTACTCGACGGGGTATGGCTACACCTTC. Its protein is CASSYSTGYGYTF.